These T cell receptor beta chains were read from a single sample in a study of shared clonotypes between healthy human individuals. Profiling relied on immunoSEQ multiplex PCR, and the TCRdb table lists in-frame clones only, not all of them. The sample yields hundreds of thousands of clones, approximately 96% seen once. Sequencing was carried out using naive CD8+ T cells sorted from blood. These receptors all come from a woman aged 25 to 39 in good health. CDR3s include the opening cysteine and the closing phenylalanine or tryptophan. The order of the fields is clone size, V gene, D gene, J gene, CDR3 protein, CDR3 DNA. D genes are given only for firm matches. Only some rows state a clone size, as once, few, many or a class for expanded clones.

>.|TRBV7-9|.|TRBJ2-2
CALTGNTGELFF
TGTGCCTTGACAGGAAACACCGGGGAGCTGTTTTTT
>once|TRBV28|.|TRBJ2-3
CASSLYSSSTDTQYF
TGTGCCAGCAGTTTATACTCGTCTAGCACAGATACGCAGTATTTT
>.|TRBV6-5|TRBD2|TRBJ2-5
CASSLTGGQETQYF
TGTGCCAGCAGTCTTACGGGGGGCCAAGAGACCCAGTACTTC
>.|TRBV5-1|.|TRBJ2-7
CASSLAGQSPYEQYF
TGCGCCAGCAGCTTGGCGGGACAAAGTCCCTACGAGCAGTACTTC
>.|TRBV7-3|.|TRBJ2-1
CASSPPGRHNEQFF
TGTGCCAGCAGCCCCCCAGGGAGGCACAATGAGCAGTTCTTC
>once|TRBV6-6|.|TRBJ2-7
CASSYREDLSYEQYF
TGTGCCAGCAGTTATCGTGAGGACCTCTCCTACGAGCAGTACTTC
>.|TRBV7-9|TRBD1|TRBJ1-2
CASSLGLTGVDGYTF
TGTGCCAGCAGCTTAGGCCTAACAGGGGTGGATGGCTACACCTTC
>.|TRBV5-5|.|TRBJ2-7
CASSLEYYEQYF
TGTGCCAGCAGCTTGGAATACTACGAGCAGTACTTC
>.|TRBV5-1|.|TRBJ1-2
CASRKLEDYGYTF
TGCGCCAGCAGAAAGCTTGAAGACTATGGCTACACCTTC
>.|TRBV28|.|TRBJ2-1
CASSLQWAVHNEQFF
TGTGCCAGCAGTCTGCAGTGGGCGGTGCACAATGAGCAGTTCTTC
>.|TRBV28|TRBD1|TRBJ1-1
CASRGQGHGVLNTEAFF
TGTGCCAGCAGAGGACAGGGGCATGGGGTTCTCAACACTGAAGCTTTCTTT
>.|TRBV2|TRBD2|TRBJ2-2
CASGKSFSGSTGELFF
TGTGCCAGCGGCAAAAGTTTTAGCGGGTCCACCGGGGAGCTGTTTTTT
>.|TRBV2|.|TRBJ2-1
CASGGSIYNEQFF
TGTGCCAGCGGCGGCAGCATCTACAATGAGCAGTTCTTC
>.|TRBV14|.|TRBJ2-4
CASSPPGVRVVQYF
TGTGCCAGCAGCCCCCCGGGGGTAAGGGTGGTTCAGTACTTC
>.|TRBV19|TRBD1|TRBJ2-1
CASSSTGQGVHNEQFF
TGTGCCAGTAGTTCAACGGGGCAGGGGGTCCACAATGAGCAGTTCTTC
>.|TRBV6-5|.|TRBJ2-2
CASSFGRVVGGGELFF
TGTGCCAGCAGTTTCGGTCGGGTTGTCGGGGGCGGGGAGCTGTTTTTT
>.|TRBV7-9|.|TRBJ2-3
CASSLPQPDTQYF
TGTGCCAGCAGCTTGCCACAACCGGATACGCAGTATTTT
>.|TRBV18|.|TRBJ2-7
CASSPGGRDHYEQYF
TGTGCCAGCTCACCGGGTGGTAGGGATCACTACGAGCAGTACTTC
>.|TRBV29-1|.|TRBJ2-7
CSVVIWAEIFF
TGCAGCGTTGTTATCTGGGCCGAAATATTCTTC
>.|TRBV7-8|.|TRBJ1-2
CASSLDIGGGRGYTF
TGTGCCAGCAGCTTAGATATTGGAGGGGGTCGCGGCTACACCTTC
>.|TRBV6-5|.|TRBJ2-2
CASSYAGAGELFF
TGTGCCAGCAGTTACGCAGGGGCCGGGGAGCTGTTTTTT
>.|TRBV5-4|.|TRBJ2-7
CASSLRGEQYF
TGTGCCAGCAGCTTAAGGGGGGAGCAGTACTTC
>.|TRBV5-1|TRBD2|TRBJ2-1
CASSLGLAGYNEQFF
TGCGCCAGCAGCTTGGGACTAGCGGGATACAATGAGCAGTTCTTC
>.|TRBV7-6|TRBD1|TRBJ2-7
CASSSHPGQGDHEQYF
TGTGCCAGCAGCTCCCACCCGGGACAGGGGGACCACGAGCAGTACTTC
>.|TRBV14|.|TRBJ2-5
CASSEGTLRGQETQYF
TGTGCCAGCAGCGAGGGGACATTGAGGGGCCAAGAGACCCAGTACTTC
>.|TRBV10-2|TRBD1|TRBJ1-1
CASLGQGTEAFF
TGCGCCAGCTTGGGACAGGGTACTGAAGCTTTCTTT
>.|TRBV11-3|TRBD1|TRBJ2-7
CASSKAGTEVDEQYF
TGTGCCAGCAGCAAAGCCGGGACAGAAGTTGACGAGCAGTACTTC
>.|TRBV2|.|TRBJ2-3
CASIRQESTDTQYF
TGTGCCAGCATCAGACAGGAAAGCACAGATACGCAGTATTTT
>.|TRBV27|TRBD2|TRBJ2-7
CASLPRGAGGPYEQYF
TGTGCCAGCCTCCCCCGGGGAGCGGGAGGCCCCTACGAGCAGTACTTC
>.|TRBV7-9|.|TRBJ2-7
CASSPRPGTGEQYF
TGTGCCAGCAGCCCCCGGCCGGGGACGGGGGAGCAGTACTTC
>.|TRBV28|.|TRBJ1-1
CASTPGQGGEAFF
TGTGCCAGCACCCCCGGGCAGGGAGGGGAAGCTTTCTTT
>.|TRBV9|TRBD1|TRBJ1-1
CASSVLGTGNTEAFF
TGTGCCAGCAGCGTACTAGGGACAGGGAACACTGAAGCTTTCTTT
>.|TRBV7-7|.|TRBJ2-5
CASSPGGGTLGREETQYF
TGTGCCAGCAGCCCTGGCGGGGGCACTTTGGGAAGGGAAGAGACCCAGTACTTC
>.|TRBV5-6|.|TRBJ2-1
CASTTISESYNEQFF
TGTGCCAGCACCACTATCTCCGAGTCCTACAATGAGCAGTTCTTC
>.|TRBV19|.|TRBJ2-3
CASSHVDYGTQYF
TGTGCCAGTAGTCATGTGGACTATGGTACGCAGTATTTT
>.|TRBV29-1|TRBD1|TRBJ1-2
CSVEGQGAPYGYTF
TGCAGCGTTGAAGGACAGGGGGCTCCCTATGGCTACACCTTC
>.|TRBV27|.|TRBJ1-5
CASSSTGPANQPQHF
TGTGCCAGCAGCTCCACAGGGCCCGCGAATCAGCCCCAGCATTTT